The 22 T cell receptor beta chains presented below share a single source sample, sequenced in a study of T cell responses to AZD1222 COVID-19 vaccine. Libraries were prepared by immunoSEQ multiplex PCR; TCRdb keeps only in-frame clonotypes and omits some of them. There are around 92,000 clones in the sample; 70% to 90% occur only once, and 9.5% to 13% lies in the top ten. The specimen was peripheral blood, collected on day 0 of AZD1222 vaccination. The source of these receptors is an adult in good health.

The V and J genes are TRBV7-2 and TRBJ1-6, with D unresolved. V was pared by 1 base and J by 9 bases, with 4 bases between. The CDR3 spans 12 residues. The germline gives CDR1 SGHTA, CDR2 FQGNSA. The CDR3 nucleotides read TGTGCCAGCAGCTTAGTCCTTTCACCCCTCCACTTT. Translating gives CASSLVLSPLHF.

Concerning this clone: The sample contains more than one DNA sequence encoding this CDR3. V gene TRBV19 combines with J gene TRBJ1-1, with D unclear. This CDR3 comprises 13 residues. V was trimmed by 2 bases and J by 2 bases, leaving 6 bases between them. The V gene's germline CDR1 is LNHDA and CDR2 SQIVND (reference sequence). CDR3 nucleotides: TGTGCCAGTAGTATACAGGCAAACACTGAAGCTTTCTTT. Translation: CASSIQANTEAFF.

The J gene is TRBJ1-1, the V gene TRBV7-9; D unclear. In germline, CDR1 is SEHNR, CDR2 FQNEAQ (reference sequence). Trimming removed 3 bases from V and 4 bases from J, with 15 bases in between. The CDR3 has 15 residues. CDR3 protein: CASSLGSTRSTEAFF. The CDR3, as DNA: TGTGCCAGCAGCTTGGGCAGTACGAGGAGCACTGAAGCTTTCTTT.

In nucleotides, the CDR3 is TGCGCCAGCAGCTTGCTTTGGGGAGGCACAGATACGCAGTATTTT. This translates into CASSLLWGGTDTQYF. The V call is TRBV5-1, the J call TRBJ2-3; tentative D call: TRBD2 (5 bases). This CDR3 has 15 residues. The germline V and J ends were trimmed by 1 base and 1 base, with 10 bases remaining between them. Germline CDR1 SGHRS, CDR2 YFSETQ. Complete variable domain (other parts from reference TRBV5-1 and TRBJ2-3): KAGVTQTPRYLIKTRGQQVTLSCSPISGHRSVSWYQQTPGQGLQFLFEYFSETQRNKGNFPGRFSGRQFSNSRSEMNVSTLELGDSALYLCASSLLWGGTDTQYFGPGTRLTVL.

The chain joins TRBV30 to TRBJ2-7, with D tentatively TRBD1 (5 bases). Germline V gene lookup returns CDR1 GTSNPN and CDR2 SVGIG (reference sequence). The CDR3 is made up of 14 amino acids. V dropped 0 bases and J dropped 7 bases, with 16 bases sitting between them. CDR3 in amino acids: CAWSVTGGSREQYF. Here the CDR3 DNA reads TGTGCCTGGAGTGTAACAGGTGGGTCTCGAGAGCAGTACTTC.

The chain recombines TRBV30 with TRBJ1-3; possibly TRBD1 for D (5 bases). The germline V and J ends were trimmed by 0 bases and 8 bases, with 11 bases remaining between them. The germline V gene has CDR1 GTSNPN and CDR2 SVGIG (reference sequence). The CDR3 spans 13 residues. In DNA form, the CDR3 reads TGTGCCTGGAGTGTATCGCAGGGATACACCATATATTTT. Protein sequence: CAWSVSQGYTIYF.

The chain carries TRBV27 and TRBJ1-6; weak D call: TRBD1 (5 bases). This CDR3 contains 15 residues. V was trimmed by 3 bases and J by 6 bases, leaving 12 bases between them. Per the germline V gene, CDR1 is MNHEY and CDR2 is SMNVEV (reference sequence). The CDR3 DNA sequence: TGTGCCAGCAGTTTTGTCCGGGGCGGTAATTCACCCCTCCACTTT. Encoded protein: CASSFVRGGNSPLHF.

The chain joins TRBV21-1 to TRBJ2-6; no DNA check was done on the table's D call, TRBD1. TRBV21-1 is designated a pseudogene. This CDR3 spans 15 amino acids. CDR3 bases: TGTGCCAGCAGCAAAGGGACACCGATCAAGAACGTCCTGACTTTC. It is translated as CASSKGTPIKNVLTF.

The chain couples TRBV24-1 to TRBJ1-1, with 7 bases matching TRBD1. Germline loops: CDR1 KGHDR, CDR2 SFDVKD. The trim removed 6 bases at V and 4 bases at J, leaving 4 bases unmatched. This CDR3 is 13 amino acids long. As DNA, the CDR3 is TGTGCCACCAGTAAACAGGGGCTCACTGAAGCTTTCTTT. It is translated as CATSKQGLTEAFF.

This clone was counted a few times. The chain recombines TRBV11-2 with TRBJ2-5, with D perhaps matching TRBD2 (5 bases). The V gene's germline CDR1 is SGHAT and CDR2 FQNNGV. The CDR3 has 15 amino acids. Trimming shortened V by 1 base and J by 4 bases, and 13 bases separated the two germline ends. This chain's CDR3 is CASSLVSNRGETQYF. The DNA of the CDR3 is TGTGCCAGCAGCTTAGTCAGCAATCGGGGAGAGACCCAGTACTTC.

V and J are TRBV20-1 and TRBJ1-2; D possibly corresponds to TRBD1 (5 bases). Deletions cut 6 bases from V and 4 bases from J, with 18 bases between. From germline, CDR1 is DFQATT and CDR2 SNEGSKA (reference sequence). CDR3 length equals 14 residues. The CDR3 loop is CSASLREGGYGYTF. CDR3 coding DNA: TGCAGTGCGAGTCTCAGGGAGGGAGGCTATGGCTACACCTTC.

J is TRBJ2-2 and V is TRBV7-2; no reliable D call. Trimming removed 1 base from V and 3 bases from J, with 12 bases in between. The CDR3 extends over 16 amino acids. Per the germline V gene, CDR1 is SGHTA and CDR2 is FQGNSA. For the CDR3, the DNA is TGTGCCAGCAGCTTAGTTGCTAGTAGGGACACCGGGGAGCTGTTTTTT. It specifies CASSLVASRDTGELFF.

The rearrangement joins TRBV13 to TRBJ1-1, with 7 bases identical to TRBD1. V shed 6 bases and J 0 bases; nucleotides not matched to a gene: 7. Germline values: CDR1 PRHDT, CDR2 FYEKMQ (reference sequence). The CDR3 is 15 amino acids. The CDR3 is CASREEQGMNTEAFF. The CDR3 DNA sequence: TGTGCCAGCAGGGAAGAACAGGGGATGAACACTGAAGCTTTCTTT.

This clone was recorded once. The chain has TRBV3-1 (or the pseudogene TRBV3-2) and TRBJ1-1; 8 positions agree with TRBD1. Germline V CDR1 and CDR2: LGHDT, YNNKEL (reference sequence). With 1 base clipped from V and 10 bases from J, the junction kept 11 bases outside the gene matches. CDR3 size: 15 residues. CDR3 sequence reads: CASSQGSGQGLRAFF. CDR3 DNA sequence: TGTGCCAGCAGCCAAGGGTCAGGACAGGGCCTGAGAGCTTTCTTT.

The CDR3: CSVLYGGEETQYF. The CDR3 nucleotides are TGCAGCGTACTCTATGGGGGAGAAGAGACCCAGTACTTC. The chain is built from TRBV29-1 and TRBJ2-5; D possibly uses TRBD1 or TRBD2 (5 bases each). Germline CDR1 SQVTM, CDR2 ANQGSEA. This CDR3 is built from 13 residues. V was cut by 6 bases and J by 3 bases, with 14 bases left in between.

This sequence joins TRBV30 and TRBJ1-1, with D hard to call. This CDR3 region has 11 residues. Germline V gives CDR1 GTSNPN, CDR2 SVGIG (reference sequence). The V end was cut by 0 bases, the J end by 6 bases, with 5 bases between. Written as DNA, the CDR3 is TGTGCCTGGAGTGTATTAGCTGAAGCTTTCTTT. The encoded protein is CAWSVLAEAFF.

The gene calls are TRBV2 and TRBJ2-7; maybe TRBD2 (5 bases). CDR3 size: 12 residues. CDR1 is SNHLY and CDR2 is FYNNEI in the germline V gene. Here the CDR3 reads CAIRTGTYEQYF. The CDR3 nucleotides are TGTGCGATTAGGACTGGGACCTACGAGCAGTACTTC.

This clone was recorded once. V gene TRBV6-5 combines with J gene TRBJ1-3; 8 bases agree with TRBD1. CDR3 length: 14 amino acids. V gave up 6 bases and J gave up 2 bases; unmatched junction bases: 3. Germline V lookup: CDR1 MNHEY, CDR2 SVGAGI. As DNA, the CDR3 is TGTGCCAGCAGGGGACAGGCTCCTGGAAACACCATATATTTT. Its protein product is CASRGQAPGNTIYF.

The rearrangement joins TRBV5-6 to TRBJ1-4; 9 positions agree with TRBD1. With 2 bases clipped from V and 8 bases from J, the junction kept 7 bases outside the gene matches. Germline assignment: CDR1 SGHDT and CDR2 YYEEEE. The CDR3 has 15 amino acids. The CDR3 loop reads CASSFLTGGGEKLFF. CDR3 sequence (DNA): TGTGCCAGCAGCTTTTTGACAGGGGGTGGAGAAAAACTGTTTTTT.

V gene TRBV30 combines with J gene TRBJ1-2; a weak D match, TRBD1 (6 bases). Trimming stripped 6 bases from V and 5 bases from J, with 22 bases between. Germline-derived CDR1 and CDR2 are GTSNPN and SVGIG (reference sequence). This CDR3 has 15 residues. The CDR3 coding sequence is TGTGCCTGCCCCCCGGGCAGGGGCGCTCTATATGGCTACACCTTC. This gives the protein CACPPGRGALYGYTF. Using reference TRBV30 and TRBJ1-2 for the parts outside the CDR3, the full variable domain is SQTIHQWPATLVQPVGSPLSLECTVEGTSNPNLYWYRQAAGRGLQLLFYSVGIGQISSEVPQNLSASRPQDRQFILSSKKLLLSDSGFYLCACPPGRGALYGYTFGSGTRLTVV.

V gene TRBV10-3 combines with J gene TRBJ1-5; D remains unclear. Trimming cost V 8 bases and J 2 bases, with 10 bases left between them. The CDR3 has 13 amino acids. The germline gives CDR1 ENHRY, CDR2 SYGVKD. The CDR3 nucleotides read TGTGCCATCCGGGAGCAGGGCAATCAGCCCCAGCATTTT. Translated: CAIREQGNQPQHF.

V and J are TRBV11-2 and TRBJ2-7, with D possibly being TRBD2 (7 bases). The CDR3 sequence is 16 residues long. V gave up 4 bases and J gave up 2 bases, with 18 bases separating them. CDR1 SGHAT and CDR2 FQNNGV come from the germline V gene. The CDR3, as DNA: TGTGCCAGCAGCTCACTGGGCGGGGGCATTACCTACGAGCAGTACTTC. The encoded protein is CASSSLGGGITYEQYF.